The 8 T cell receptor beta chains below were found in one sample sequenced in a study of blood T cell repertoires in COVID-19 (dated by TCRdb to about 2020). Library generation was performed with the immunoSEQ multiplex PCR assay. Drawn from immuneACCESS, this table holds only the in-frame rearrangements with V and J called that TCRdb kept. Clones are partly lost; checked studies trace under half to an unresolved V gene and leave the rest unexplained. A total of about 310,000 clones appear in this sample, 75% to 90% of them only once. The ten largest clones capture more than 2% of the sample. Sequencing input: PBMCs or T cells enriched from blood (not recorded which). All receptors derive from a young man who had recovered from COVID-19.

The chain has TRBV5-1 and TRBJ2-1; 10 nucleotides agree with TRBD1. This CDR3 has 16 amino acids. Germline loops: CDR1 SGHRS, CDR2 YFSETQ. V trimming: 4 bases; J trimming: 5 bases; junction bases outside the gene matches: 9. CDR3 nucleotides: TGCGCCAGCAGCCTTCTGACAGGGGGCTATGACAATGAGCAGTTCTTC. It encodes CASSLLTGGYDNEQFF.

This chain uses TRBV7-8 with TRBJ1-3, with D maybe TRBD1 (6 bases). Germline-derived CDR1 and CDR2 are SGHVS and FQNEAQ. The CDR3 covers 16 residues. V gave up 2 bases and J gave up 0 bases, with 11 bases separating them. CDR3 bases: TGTGCCAGCAGCTTATCAGGGGTGCTCTCTGGAAACACCATATATTTT. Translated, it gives CASSLSGVLSGNTIYF.

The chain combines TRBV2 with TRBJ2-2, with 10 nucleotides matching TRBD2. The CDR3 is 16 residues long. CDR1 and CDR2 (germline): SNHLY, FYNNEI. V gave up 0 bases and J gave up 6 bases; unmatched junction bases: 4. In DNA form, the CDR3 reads TGTGCCAGCAGTGAAGCTGGGCTAGCGGGGGCCGGGGAGCTGTTTTTT. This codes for CASSEAGLAGAGELFF.

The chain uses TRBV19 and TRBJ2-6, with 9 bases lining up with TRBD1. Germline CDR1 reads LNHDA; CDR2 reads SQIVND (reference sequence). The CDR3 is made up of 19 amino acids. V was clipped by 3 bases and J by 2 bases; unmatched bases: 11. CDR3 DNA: TGTGCCAGTAGTATCTTTGGCAGGGACAGGGTAACTGGGGCCAACGTCCTGACTTTC. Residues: CASSIFGRDRVTGANVLTF.

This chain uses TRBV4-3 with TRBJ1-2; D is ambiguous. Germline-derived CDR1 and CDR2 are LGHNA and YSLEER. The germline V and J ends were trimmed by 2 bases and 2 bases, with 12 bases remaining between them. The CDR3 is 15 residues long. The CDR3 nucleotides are TGCGCCAGCAGCCAAATATATCGGGTCAACTATGGCTACACCTTC. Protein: CASSQIYRVNYGYTF.

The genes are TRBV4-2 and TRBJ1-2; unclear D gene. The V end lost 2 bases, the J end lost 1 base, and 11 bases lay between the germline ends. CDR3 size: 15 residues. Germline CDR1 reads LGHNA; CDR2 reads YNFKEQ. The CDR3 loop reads CASSQSDGVNYGYTF. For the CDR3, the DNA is TGTGCCAGCAGCCAAAGTGACGGGGTTAACTATGGCTACACCTTC.

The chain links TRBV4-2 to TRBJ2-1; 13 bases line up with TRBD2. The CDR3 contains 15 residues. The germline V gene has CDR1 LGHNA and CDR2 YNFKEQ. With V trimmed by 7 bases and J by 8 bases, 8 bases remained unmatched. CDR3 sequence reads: CASTRLAGGFDEQFF. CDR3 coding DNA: TGTGCCAGCACGCGACTAGCGGGGGGCTTCGATGAGCAGTTCTTC.

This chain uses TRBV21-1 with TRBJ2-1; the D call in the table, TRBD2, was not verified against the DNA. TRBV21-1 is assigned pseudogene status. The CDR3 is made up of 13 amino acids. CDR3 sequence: CASKAGGRVEQFF. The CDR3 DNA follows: TGTGCCAGTAAAGCGGGGGGGAGGGTTGAGCAGTTCTTC.